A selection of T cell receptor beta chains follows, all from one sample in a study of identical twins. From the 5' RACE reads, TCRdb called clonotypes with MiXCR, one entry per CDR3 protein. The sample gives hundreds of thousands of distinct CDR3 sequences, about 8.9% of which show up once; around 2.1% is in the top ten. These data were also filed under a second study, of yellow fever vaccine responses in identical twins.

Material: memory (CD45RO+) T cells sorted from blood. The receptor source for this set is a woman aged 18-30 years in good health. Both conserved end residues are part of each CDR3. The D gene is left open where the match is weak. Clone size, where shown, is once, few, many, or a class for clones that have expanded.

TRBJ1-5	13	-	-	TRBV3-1	CASSQDRNQPQHF	TGTGCCAGCAGCCAAGACAGAAATCAGCCCCAGCATTTT
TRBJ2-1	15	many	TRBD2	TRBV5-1	CASSLERGGPDEQFF	TGCGCCAGCAGCTTAGAGCGGGGGGGCCCCGATGAGCAGTTCTTC
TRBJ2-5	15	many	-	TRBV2	CASSRGPTGQETQYF	TGTGCCAGTTCCAGGGGACCTACGGGGCAAGAGACCCAGTACTTC
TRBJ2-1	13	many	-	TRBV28	CASSFGSYNEQFF	TGTGCCAGCAGTTTTGGCAGTTACAATGAGCAGTTCTTC
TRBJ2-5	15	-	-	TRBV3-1	CASSQKSVIQETQYF	TGTGCCAGCAGCCAAAAGTCGGTTATACAAGAGACCCAGTACTTC
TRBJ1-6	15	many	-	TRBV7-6	CASSLGAGSNSPLHF	TGTGCCAGCAGCTTAGGGGCAGGGTCGAATTCACCCCTCCACTTT
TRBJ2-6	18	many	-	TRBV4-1	CASSQDRRQGSGANVLTF	TGCGCCAGCAGCCAAGATCGTCGGCAGGGTTCTGGGGCCAACGTCCTGACTTTC
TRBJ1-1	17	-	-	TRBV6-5	CASSYRLGSVMNTEAFF	TGTGCCAGCAGTTACCGATTGGGTTCCGTCATGAACACTGAAGCTTTCTTT
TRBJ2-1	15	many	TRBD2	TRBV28	CASSPSGGQYNEQFF	TGTGCCAGCAGCCCTAGCGGGGGACAGTACAATGAGCAGTTCTTC
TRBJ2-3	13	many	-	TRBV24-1	CATSDPQTDTQYF	TGTGCCACCAGTGACCCTCAGACAGATACGCAGTATTTT
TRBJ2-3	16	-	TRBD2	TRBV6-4	CASSDGTSGDTDTQYF	TGTGCCAGCAGTGACGGGACTAGCGGTGACACAGATACGCAGTATTTT
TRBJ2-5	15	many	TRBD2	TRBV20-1	CSATLTSSVRETQYF	TGCAGTGCTACCCTGACTAGCAGTGTGAGAGAGACCCAGTACTTC
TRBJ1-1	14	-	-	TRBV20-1	CSASGKRGGTEAFF	TGCAGTGCTAGCGGTAAAAGGGGCGGGACTGAAGCTTTCTTT
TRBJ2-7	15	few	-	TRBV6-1	CASSPAWGSSYEQYF	TGTGCCAGCAGTCCCGCTTGGGGCAGCTCCTACGAGCAGTACTTC
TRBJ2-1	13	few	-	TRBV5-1	CASSNGRYNEQFF	TGCGCCAGCAGCAACGGACGGTACAATGAGCAGTTCTTC
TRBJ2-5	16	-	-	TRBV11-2	CASSPQGGGGEETQYF	TGTGCCAGCAGCCCTCAGGGGGGGGGAGGGGAAGAGACCCAGTACTTC
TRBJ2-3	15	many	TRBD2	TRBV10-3	CAIRLTSTSTDTQYF	TGTGCCATCAGATTGACTAGCACAAGCACAGATACGCAGTATTTT
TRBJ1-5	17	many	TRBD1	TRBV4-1	CASSQDWTGRSNQPQHF	TGCGCCAGCAGCCAAGATTGGACAGGGCGGAGCAATCAGCCCCAGCATTTT
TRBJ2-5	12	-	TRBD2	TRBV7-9	CASSPPTSASYF	TGTGCCAGCAGCCCCCCGACTAGCGCGTCGTACTTC
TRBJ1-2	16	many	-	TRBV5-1	CASSLRRNASNYGYTF	TGCGCCAGCAGCTTGAGGCGGAATGCCTCAAACTATGGCTACACCTTC
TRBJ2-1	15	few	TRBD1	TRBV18	CASSPLQGVGNEQFF	TGTGCCAGCTCACCACTACAGGGGGTTGGCAATGAGCAGTTCTTC
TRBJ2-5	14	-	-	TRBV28	CASSLIGQQETQYF	TGTGCCAGCAGTTTAATCGGACAACAAGAGACCCAGTACTTC
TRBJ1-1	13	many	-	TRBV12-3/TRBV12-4	CASSVTSDTEAFF	TGTGCCAGCAGTGTGACATCAGACACTGAAGCTTTCTTT
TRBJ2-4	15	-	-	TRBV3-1	CASTAKMGRVNIQYF	TGTGCCAGCACTGCCAAGATGGGTAGGGTGAACATTCAGTACTTC
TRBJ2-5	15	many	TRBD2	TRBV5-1	CASSLSGTREETQYF	TGCGCCAGCAGCTTGAGCGGGACCCGAGAAGAGACCCAGTACTTC
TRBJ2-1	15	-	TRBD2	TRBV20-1	CSARQTSGNYNEQFF	TGCAGTGCTAGGCAGACTAGCGGGAACTACAATGAGCAGTTCTTC
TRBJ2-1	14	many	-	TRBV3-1	CATKPGQSNNEQFF	TGTGCCACTAAGCCGGGGCAGAGTAACAATGAGCAGTTCTTC